Each of the 16 T cell receptor beta chains below was sequenced from the same sample in a study of blood T cell repertoires in COVID-19. Sequencing was performed with immunoSEQ multiplex PCR; in TCRdb, only in-frame clones are kept and a portion is missing. The sample carries roughly 230,000 clones, around 84% recorded once. Specimen: PBMCs or T cells enriched from blood (not recorded which). These TCRs come from a woman aged 50 to 65 who had been exposed to COVID-19.

The CDR3: CASLNYNEQFF. The DNA of the CDR3 is TGTGCCAGCCTTAATTACAATGAGCAGTTCTTC. This chain links TRBV11-2 with TRBJ2-1; D not resolved. Germline V gene lookup returns CDR1 SGHAT and CDR2 FQNNGV. The CDR3 length is 11 residues. Trimming took off 8 bases at V and 4 bases at J, with 6 bases between the two ends.

The chain links TRBV5-5 to TRBJ1-1; tentatively, D is TRBD1 (6 bases). This CDR3 spans 13 amino acids. With 4 bases removed from V and 5 bases from J, the gap between germline ends came to 12 bases. Germline-derived CDR1 and CDR2 are SGHKS and YYEKEE (reference sequence). The CDR3, as DNA: TGTGCCAGCAGCGCACAGGGATGGACTGAAGCTTTCTTT. Amino acid sequence: CASSAQGWTEAFF.

V usage is TRBV2 and J usage is TRBJ1-3, with a possible D match to TRBD1 (6 bases). This CDR3 spans 19 amino acids. Per germline, CDR1 SNHLY and CDR2 FYNNEI. V was pared by 4 bases and J by 0 bases, with 22 bases between. The CDR3 loop is CASSGLALQGSSSGNTIYF. Written as DNA, the CDR3 is TGTGCCAGCAGTGGACTGGCCCTACAGGGCTCAAGCTCTGGAAACACCATATATTTT.

V gene TRBV18 combines with J gene TRBJ1-4; 10 bases agree with TRBD1. The germline CDR1 and CDR2 sequences are KGHSH and LQKENI. The J segment lost 0 bases and the V segment lost 5 bases, leaving 9 bases of the junction unmatched. CDR3 length: 18 amino acids. The CDR3 DNA follows: TGTGCCAGCTCATCCCGGGACAGGGGCCCAGCAACTAATGAAAAACTGTTTTTT. Protein: CASSSRDRGPATNEKLFF.

The chain combines TRBV3-1 (or the pseudogene TRBV3-2) with TRBJ1-5; D is perhaps TRBD1 (5 bases). Germline CDR1 and CDR2: LGHDT and YNNKEL (reference sequence). Deletions cut 4 bases from V and 7 bases from J, with 14 bases between. This CDR3 contains 14 residues. CDR3 loop: CASSLRGTFQPQHF. CDR3 in DNA: TGTGCCAGCAGCCTCCGGGGGACCTTCCAGCCCCAGCATTTT.

The V call is TRBV19, the J call TRBJ1-2; no reliable D call. The CDR3 consists of 13 residues. From germline, CDR1 is LNHDA and CDR2 SQIVND (reference sequence). Trimming shortened V by 1 base and J by 8 bases, and 11 bases separated the two germline ends. As DNA, the CDR3 is TGTGCCAGTAGTATAGTCGGGGAATACGGCTACACCTTC. This encodes CASSIVGEYGYTF.

The V and J genes are TRBV9 and TRBJ1-1; 9 bases align to TRBD1. CDR1 SGDLS and CDR2 YYNGEE come from the germline V gene. CDR3 length equals 14 residues. With 4 bases clipped from V and 4 bases from J, the junction kept 5 bases outside the gene matches. CDR3 residues: CASSTGTGSTEAFF. Written as DNA, the CDR3 is TGTGCCAGCAGCACCGGGACAGGGAGCACTGAAGCTTTCTTT. Based on the CDR3 plus reference TRBV9 and TRBJ1-1, the full variable domain is DSGVTQTPKHLITATGQRVTLRCSPRSGDLSVYWYQQSLDQGLQFLIQYYNGEERAKGNILERFSAQQFPDLHSELNLSSLELGDSALYFCASSTGTGSTEAFFGQGTRLTVV.

V and J are TRBV2 and TRBJ1-1, with TRBD1 matching over 10 bases. V dropped 7 bases and J dropped 2; count of bases not matched to a gene: 7. The CDR3 is 15 residues long. Per the germline V gene, CDR1 is SNHLY and CDR2 is FYNNEI. CDR3 coding DNA: TGTGCCAGCAAGCCTGGACAGGGGGGCAACACTGAAGCTTTCTTT. Protein sequence: CASKPGQGGNTEAFF.

The chain is built from TRBV29-1 and TRBJ2-5; possible D gene TRBD1, 5 bases. There are 13 residues in the CDR3. The V gene's germline CDR1 is SQVTM and CDR2 ANQGSEA. The germline V and J ends were trimmed by 6 bases and 7 bases, with 18 bases remaining between them. The CDR3 nucleotides are TGCAGCGTCGCTGTCGCCGCAAGGGGGACCCAGTACTTC. Its translation: CSVAVAARGTQYF.

The rearrangement uses TRBV6-5 and TRBJ2-1; 8 bases match TRBD2. J was trimmed by 9 bases and V by 3 bases; bases with no gene match: 7. CDR1 is MNHEY and CDR2 is SVGAGI in the germline V gene. The CDR3 covers 14 residues. DNA of the CDR3: TGTGCCAGCAGTTATCACGGGGGGGCAAGTGAGCAGTTCTTC. Amino acids: CASSYHGGASEQFF.

The V call is TRBV3-1 (or the pseudogene TRBV3-2), the J call TRBJ2-7, with D possibly matching TRBD2 (5 bases). Per germline, CDR1 LGHDT and CDR2 YNNKEL (reference sequence). V dropped 8 bases and J dropped 6 bases, with 17 bases sitting between them. CDR3 length: 13 amino acids. Here the CDR3 reads CASYQAGGSEQYF. In DNA, the CDR3 is TGTGCCAGCTATCAGGCTGGAGGAAGCGAGCAGTACTTC.

The chain combines TRBV6-1 with TRBJ1-5; TRBD1 aligns across 7 bases. Losses at the gene ends were 6 bases for V and 5 bases for J; bases not matched to a gene: 10. The CDR3 sequence is 15 residues long. Germline V gives CDR1 MNHNS, CDR2 SASEGT. The CDR3, as DNA: TGTGCCAGCAGCAGACCAGGGGGTTTTGATCAGCCCCAGCATTTT. This sequence encodes CASSRPGGFDQPQHF.

V and J are TRBV28 and TRBJ1-1; D call uncertain. This CDR3 has 15 residues. CDR1 and CDR2 (germline): MDHEN, SYDVKM. The V end was cut by 5 bases, the J end by 8 bases, with 21 bases between. In DNA form, the CDR3 reads TGTGCCAGCAGTCCCCACGAAGGAAGAGGTGTGGAAGCTTTCTTT. Residues: CASSPHEGRGVEAFF. Drawing the rest from reference TRBV28 and TRBJ1-1, the complete variable domain is DVKVTQSSRYLVKRTGEKVFLECVQDMDHENMFWYRQDPGLGLRLIYFSYDVKMKEKGDIPEGYSVSREKKERFSLILESASTNQTSMYLCASSPHEGRGVEAFFGQGTRLTVV.

A word on this clone: Other DNA sequences in this specimen translate into the identical CDR3. This chain uses TRBV27 with TRBJ1-5, with TRBD1 matching over 8 bases. This CDR3 has 15 amino acids. Trimming took 6 bases from V and 1 from J; bases not matched to a gene: 5. CDR1 is MNHEY and CDR2 is SMNVEV in the germline V gene (reference sequence). Here the CDR3 reads CASSLTGGSNQPQHF. The DNA of the CDR3 is TGTGCCAGCAGCCTTACAGGGGGGAGCAATCAGCCCCAGCATTTT.

This clone occurred a few times. The J gene is TRBJ2-4, the V gene TRBV5-1, with D perhaps matching TRBD2 (6 bases). Per germline, CDR1 SGHRS and CDR2 YFSETQ. This CDR3 has 15 residues. The germline V and J ends were trimmed by 4 bases and 6 bases, with 17 bases remaining between them. As DNA, the CDR3 is TGCGCCAGCAGCCCCCTGGCGGGGAGTCCAAACATTCAGTACTTC. Translating gives CASSPLAGSPNIQYF.

About this clone itself: Different DNA sequences within this sample yield the same CDR3. CDR3 amino acids: CASSQNPGQGTGNTIYF. The CDR3 DNA reads TGTGCCAGCAGCCAAAACCCGGGACAGGGTACCGGAAACACCATATATTTT. This rearrangement joins TRBV3-1 (or the pseudogene TRBV3-2) to TRBJ1-3, with 9 bases aligning to TRBD1. Germline V gene data show CDR1 as LGHDT and CDR2 as YNNKEL (reference sequence). V was pared by 2 bases and J by 4 bases, with 9 bases of the junction left unmatched. This CDR3 is built from 17 residues.